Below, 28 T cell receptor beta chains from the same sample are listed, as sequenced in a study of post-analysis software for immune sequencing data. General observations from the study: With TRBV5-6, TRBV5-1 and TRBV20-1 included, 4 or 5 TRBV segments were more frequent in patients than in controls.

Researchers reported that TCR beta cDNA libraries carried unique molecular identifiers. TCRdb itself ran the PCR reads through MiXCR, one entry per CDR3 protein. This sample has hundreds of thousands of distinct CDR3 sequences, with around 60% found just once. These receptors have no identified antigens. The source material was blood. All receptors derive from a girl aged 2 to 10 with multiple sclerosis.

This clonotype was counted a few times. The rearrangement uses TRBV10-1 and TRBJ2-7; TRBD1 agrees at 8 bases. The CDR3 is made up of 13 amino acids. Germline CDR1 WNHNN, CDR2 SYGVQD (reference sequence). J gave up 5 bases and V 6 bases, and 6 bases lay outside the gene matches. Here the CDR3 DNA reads TGCGCCAGCAGAAGGACAGGGACGAACGAGCAGTACTTC. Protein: CASRRTGTNEQYF.

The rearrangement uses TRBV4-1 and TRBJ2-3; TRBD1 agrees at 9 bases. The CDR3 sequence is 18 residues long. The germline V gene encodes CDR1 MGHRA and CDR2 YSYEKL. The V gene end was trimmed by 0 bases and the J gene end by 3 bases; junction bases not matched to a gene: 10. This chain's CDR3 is CASSQDPQGALSTDTQYF. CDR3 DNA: TGCGCCAGCAGCCAAGATCCACAGGGGGCGTTAAGTACAGATACGCAGTATTTT.

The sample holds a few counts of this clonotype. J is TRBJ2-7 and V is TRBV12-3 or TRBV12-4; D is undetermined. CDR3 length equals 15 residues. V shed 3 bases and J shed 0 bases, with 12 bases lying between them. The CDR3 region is CASSLSRAPSYEQYF. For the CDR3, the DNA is TGTGCCAGCAGTTTGTCCCGGGCCCCCTCCTACGAGCAGTACTTC.

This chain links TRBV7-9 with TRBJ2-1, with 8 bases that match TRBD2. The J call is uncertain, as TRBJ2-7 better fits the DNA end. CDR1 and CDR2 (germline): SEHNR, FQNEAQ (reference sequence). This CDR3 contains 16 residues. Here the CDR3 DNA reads TGTGCCAGCAGTTGGTTCAGCGGGAGCTCCTACAATGAGCAGTACTTC. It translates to CASSWFSGSSYNEQYF.

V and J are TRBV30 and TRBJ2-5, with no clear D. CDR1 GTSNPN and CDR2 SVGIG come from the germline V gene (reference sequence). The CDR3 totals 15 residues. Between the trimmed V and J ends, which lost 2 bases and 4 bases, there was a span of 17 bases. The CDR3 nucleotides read TGTGCCTGGAGTCTTCCAGCGACCCTTAGAGAGACCCAGTACTTC. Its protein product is CAWSLPATLRETQYF.

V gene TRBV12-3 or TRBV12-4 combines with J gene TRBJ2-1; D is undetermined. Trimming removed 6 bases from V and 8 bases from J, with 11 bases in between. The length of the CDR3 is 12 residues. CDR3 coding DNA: TGTGCCAGCAGGCCCGATATCGATGAGCAGTTCTTC. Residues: CASRPDIDEQFF.

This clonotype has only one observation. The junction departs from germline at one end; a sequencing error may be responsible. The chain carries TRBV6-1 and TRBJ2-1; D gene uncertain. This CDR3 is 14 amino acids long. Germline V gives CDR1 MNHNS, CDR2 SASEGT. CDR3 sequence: CASSELQLYNERFF. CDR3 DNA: TGTGCCAGCAGTGAACTGCAGCTCTACAATGAGCGGTTCTTC.

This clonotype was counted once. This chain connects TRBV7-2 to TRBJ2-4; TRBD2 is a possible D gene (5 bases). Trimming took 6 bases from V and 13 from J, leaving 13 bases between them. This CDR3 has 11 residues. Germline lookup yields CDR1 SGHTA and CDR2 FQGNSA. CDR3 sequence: CASRNEREQYF. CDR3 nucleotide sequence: TGTGCCAGCAGGAATGAAAGGGAGCAGTACTTC.

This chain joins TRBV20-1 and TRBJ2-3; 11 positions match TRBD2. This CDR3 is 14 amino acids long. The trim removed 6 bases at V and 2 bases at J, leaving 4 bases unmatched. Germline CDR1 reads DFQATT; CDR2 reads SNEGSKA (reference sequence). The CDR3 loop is CSAPLAGATDTQYF. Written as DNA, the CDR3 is TGCAGTGCACCACTAGCGGGAGCCACAGATACGCAGTATTTT.

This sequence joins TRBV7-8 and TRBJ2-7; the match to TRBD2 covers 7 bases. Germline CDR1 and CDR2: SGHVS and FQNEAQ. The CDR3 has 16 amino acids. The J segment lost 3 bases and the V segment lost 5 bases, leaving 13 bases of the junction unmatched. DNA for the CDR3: TGTGCCAGCAGCCCCTGGGACTACCCAGTCGGCTACGAGCAGTACTTC. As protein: CASSPWDYPVGYEQYF.

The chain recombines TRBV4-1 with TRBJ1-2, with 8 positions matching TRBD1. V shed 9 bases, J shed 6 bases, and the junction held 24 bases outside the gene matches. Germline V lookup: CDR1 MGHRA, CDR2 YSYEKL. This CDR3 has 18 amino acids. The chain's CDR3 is CASSLHLPDRVLPNGYTF. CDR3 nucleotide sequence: TGCGCCAGTTCACTCCATCTTCCGGACAGGGTCCTACCTAATGGCTACACCTTC.

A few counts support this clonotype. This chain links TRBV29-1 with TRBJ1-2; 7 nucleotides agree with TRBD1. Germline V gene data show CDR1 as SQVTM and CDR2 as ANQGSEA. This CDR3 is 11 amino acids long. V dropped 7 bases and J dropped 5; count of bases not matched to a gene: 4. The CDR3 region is CSAWTGYGYTF. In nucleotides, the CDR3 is TGCAGCGCCTGGACAGGATATGGCTACACCTTC.

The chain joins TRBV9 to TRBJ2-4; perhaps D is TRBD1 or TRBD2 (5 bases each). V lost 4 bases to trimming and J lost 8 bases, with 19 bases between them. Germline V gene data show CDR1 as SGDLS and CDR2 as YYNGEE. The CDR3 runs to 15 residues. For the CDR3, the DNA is TGTGCCAGCAGCCCGACCGGGCCAGGGAGTTACATTCAGTACTTC. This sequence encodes CASSPTGPGSYIQYF.

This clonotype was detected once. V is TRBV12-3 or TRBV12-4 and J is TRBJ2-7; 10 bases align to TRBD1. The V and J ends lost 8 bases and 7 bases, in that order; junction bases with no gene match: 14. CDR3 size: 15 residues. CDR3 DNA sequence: TGTGCCAGCCACTTAAAGACAGGGGGCTCGGGGGAGCAGTACTTC. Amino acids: CASHLKTGGSGEQYF.

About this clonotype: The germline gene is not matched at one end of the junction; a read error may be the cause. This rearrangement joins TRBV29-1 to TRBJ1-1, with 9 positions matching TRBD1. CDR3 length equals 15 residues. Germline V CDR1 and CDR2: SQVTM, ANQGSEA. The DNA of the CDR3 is TGCAGCGTTCGTCGACAGGGGGGAATGAATACTGAAGCTTTCTTT. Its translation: CSVRRQGGMNTEAFF.

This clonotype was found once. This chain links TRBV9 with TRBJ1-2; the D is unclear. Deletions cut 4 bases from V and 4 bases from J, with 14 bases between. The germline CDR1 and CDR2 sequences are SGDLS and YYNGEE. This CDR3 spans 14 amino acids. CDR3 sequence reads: CASSLGQLSYGYTF. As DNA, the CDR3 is TGTGCCAGCAGCCTAGGGCAGCTATCCTATGGCTACACCTTC.

The CDR3, as DNA: TGTGCCAGCAGCCAACCACACTACAATGAGCAGTTCTTC. This gives the protein CASSQPHYNEQFF. V usage is TRBV6-6 and J usage is TRBJ2-1; D not resolved. This CDR3 comprises 13 residues. Looked up from germline, CDR1 is MNHNY and CDR2 is SVGAGI (reference sequence). Trimming pared 6 bases from V and 3 bases from J, leaving 9 bases between.

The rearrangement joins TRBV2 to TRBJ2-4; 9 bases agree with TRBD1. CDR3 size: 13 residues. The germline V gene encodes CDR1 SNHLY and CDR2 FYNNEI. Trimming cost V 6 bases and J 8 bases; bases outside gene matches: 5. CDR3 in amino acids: CASRGTGLDIQYF. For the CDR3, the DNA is TGTGCCAGCAGAGGGACAGGGTTGGACATTCAGTACTTC.

CDR3 region: CASSWLRGELAKNIQYF. Here the CDR3 DNA reads TGTGCCAGCAGCTGGCTGCGGGGGGAACTAGCCAAAAACATTCAGTACTTC. J is TRBJ2-4 and V is TRBV11-2, with 8 bases that match TRBD2. V lost 4 bases, J lost 0 bases, and 8 bases stayed unmatched. The CDR3 runs to 17 residues. The germline CDR1 and CDR2 sequences are SGHAT and FQNNGV. Filled out from reference TRBV11-2 and TRBJ2-4, the complete variable domain reads EAGVAQSPRYKIIEKRQSVAFWCNPISGHATLYWYQQILGQGPKLLIQFQNNGVVDDSQLPKDRFSAERLKGVDSTLKIQPAKLEDSAVYLCASSWLRGELAKNIQYFGAGTRLSVL.

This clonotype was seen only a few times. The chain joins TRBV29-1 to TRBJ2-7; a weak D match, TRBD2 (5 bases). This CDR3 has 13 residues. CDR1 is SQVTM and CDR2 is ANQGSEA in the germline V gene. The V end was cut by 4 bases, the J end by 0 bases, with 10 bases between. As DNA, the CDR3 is TGCAGCGTTGTGACGGGGAGCTCCTACGAGCAGTACTTC. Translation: CSVVTGSSYEQYF.

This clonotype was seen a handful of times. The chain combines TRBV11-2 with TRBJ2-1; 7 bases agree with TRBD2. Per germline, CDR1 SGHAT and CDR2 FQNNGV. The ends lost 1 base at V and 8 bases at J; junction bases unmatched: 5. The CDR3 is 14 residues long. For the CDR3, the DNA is TGTGCCAGCAGCTTAGGCGGGGGTTGGGATGAGCAGTTCTTC. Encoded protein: CASSLGGGWDEQFF.

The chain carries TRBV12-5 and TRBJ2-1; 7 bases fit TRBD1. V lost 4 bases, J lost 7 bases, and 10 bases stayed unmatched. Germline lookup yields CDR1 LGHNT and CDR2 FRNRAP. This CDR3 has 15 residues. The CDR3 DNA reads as TGTGCTAGTGGTTATATACAGGGGATTATTAATGAGCAGTTCTTC. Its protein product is CASGYIQGIINEQFF.

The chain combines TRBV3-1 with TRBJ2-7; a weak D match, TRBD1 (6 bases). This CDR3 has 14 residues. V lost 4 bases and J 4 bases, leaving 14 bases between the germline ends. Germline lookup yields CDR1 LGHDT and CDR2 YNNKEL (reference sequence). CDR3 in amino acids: CASSPDKDSYEQYF. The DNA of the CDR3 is TGTGCCAGCAGCCCCGACAAGGACAGTTACGAGCAGTACTTC.

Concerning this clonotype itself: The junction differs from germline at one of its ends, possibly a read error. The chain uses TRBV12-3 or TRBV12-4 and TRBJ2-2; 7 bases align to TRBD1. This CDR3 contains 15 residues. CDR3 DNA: TGTGCCAGCAGAGAGACAGGGATTGACACCGGGGAGCGGTTTTTT. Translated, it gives CASRETGIDTGERFF.

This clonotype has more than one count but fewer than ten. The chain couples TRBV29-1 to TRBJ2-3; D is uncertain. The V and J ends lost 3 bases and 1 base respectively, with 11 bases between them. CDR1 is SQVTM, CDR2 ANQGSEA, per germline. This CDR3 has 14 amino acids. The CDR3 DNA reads TGCAGCGTTGACGATTACCAGGGCACAGATACGCAGTATTTT. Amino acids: CSVDDYQGTDTQYF.

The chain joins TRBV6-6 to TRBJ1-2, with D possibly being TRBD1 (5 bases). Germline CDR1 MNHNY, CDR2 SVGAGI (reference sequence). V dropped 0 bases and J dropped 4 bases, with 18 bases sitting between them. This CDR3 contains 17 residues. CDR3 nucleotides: TGTGCCAGCAGTTACTCGATCGGGACCCAAAAAGGCTATGGCTACACCTTC. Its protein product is CASSYSIGTQKGYGYTF.

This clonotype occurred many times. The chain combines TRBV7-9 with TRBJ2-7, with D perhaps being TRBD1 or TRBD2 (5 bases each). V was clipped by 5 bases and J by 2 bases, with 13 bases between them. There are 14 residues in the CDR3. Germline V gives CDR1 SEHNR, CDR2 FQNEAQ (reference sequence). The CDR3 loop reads CASSPGTATYEQYF. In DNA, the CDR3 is TGTGCCAGCAGCCCCGGGACGGCTACCTACGAGCAGTACTTC.

The chain's CDR3 is CASSAGLAGGPRDNEQFF. The DNA for the CDR3 is TGTGCCAGCAGCGCTGGACTAGCGGGAGGGCCAAGGGACAATGAGCAGTTCTTC. The rearrangement uses TRBV7-9 and TRBJ2-1, with 15 nucleotides matching TRBD2. After removal of 5 bases from V and 5 bases from J, the junction contained 10 bases not matched to a gene. The CDR3 has 18 residues. Germline V gene lookup returns CDR1 SEHNR and CDR2 FQNEAQ (reference sequence).